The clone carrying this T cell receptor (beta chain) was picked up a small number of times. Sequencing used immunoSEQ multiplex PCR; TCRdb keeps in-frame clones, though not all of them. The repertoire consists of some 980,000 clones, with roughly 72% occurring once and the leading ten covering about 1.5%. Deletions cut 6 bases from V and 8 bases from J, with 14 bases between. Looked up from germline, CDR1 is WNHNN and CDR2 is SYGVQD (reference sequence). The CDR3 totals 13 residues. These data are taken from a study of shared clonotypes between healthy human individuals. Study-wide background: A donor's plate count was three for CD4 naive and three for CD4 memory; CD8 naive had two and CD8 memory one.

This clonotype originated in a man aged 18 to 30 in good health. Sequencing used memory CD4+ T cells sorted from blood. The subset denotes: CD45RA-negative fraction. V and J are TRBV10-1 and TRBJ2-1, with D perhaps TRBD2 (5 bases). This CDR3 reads CASRDSLADEQFF. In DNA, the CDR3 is TGCGCCAGCAGGGACTCCCTCGCGGATGAGCAGTTCTTC.